Sequencing of this TCR beta chain was carried out in a study of Ad26.COV2.S vaccination and SARS-CoV-2 variants (dated by TCRdb to the early 2020s). Looking at the study overall: Vaccine-arm donors came from COV1001, a multicentre, randomized, double-blind, placebo-controlled phase I-IIa trial of Ad26.COV2.S in healthy adults. Dosing of Ad26.COV2.S was intramuscular, at either 5x10^10 or 1x10^11 viral particles, delivered as one shot or as two shots spaced 56 days apart. Investigators did not know the trial group allocation while performing experiments and assessing outcomes. Participants in the trial were split at random into five groups of five each, receiving low-dose or high-dose Ad26.COV2.S once or twice, or else placebo on both occasions. The TCR-sequenced set comprised about 32 samples: some 20 Ad26.COV2.S vaccine recipients, 5 placebo recipients and 8 SARS-CoV-2 convalescent individuals. The specificity and breadth of SARS-CoV-2-reactive T cell receptors after Ad26.COV2.S vaccination were assessed by TCRbeta repertoire sequencing. Overall study outcomes, separate from this receptor: Vaccine and placebo recipients had comparable non-spike TCR breadth, which fits with the vaccine containing only spike. Ad26.COV2.S recipients had higher spike-specific TCR breadth than placebo recipients (P = 0.0014). According to the authors, total T cell responses may have been underestimated by the TCR breadth and depth analyses. After vaccination, spike-specific CD8+ and CD4+ T cell responses were reported to show substantial breadth. The study was not powered to compare responses between vaccine doses or regimens.

V has 2 bases trimmed and J has 5 bases trimmed; junction bases matching no gene number 5. From the cysteine through the phenylalanine, the CDR3 covers 16 amino acids. The sequence is cut down to CDR3 DNA, 48 bases in frame from base 1. CDR1 and CDR2 are drawn from the germline V gene: MGHRA, YSYEKL. The sample's treatment or condition label, decoded: about 20 received Ad26.COV2.S at low or high dose, single or two shots; several received placebo; per-sample allocation not given. For vaccine and placebo recipients, the sequenced repertoires came from samples collected on day 63 after the first injection. In Cohort 1b, roughly 26 adults aged 18-55 years were enrolled at a single site in Boston, USA, between 29 July and 7 August 2020. Ad26.COV2.S was a replication-incompetent adenovirus type 26 vector expressing a prefusion-stabilized SARS-CoV-2 spike protein from the original Wuhan strain. The immunoSEQ Assay was the method used to sequence TCRbeta CDR3 regions. After extraction, genomic DNA underwent amplification by bias-controlled multiplex PCR, followed by high-throughput sequencing. In the source study's methods: Collapsing and filtering of sequences were performed to quantify the absolute abundance of each unique TCRbeta CDR3 region. T cell fraction was estimated by normalizing TCRbeta template counts to usable DNA, which was measured by amplifying reference genes present in all nucleated cells. Repertoire TCRs were annotated as SARS-CoV-2-specific when V gene, CDR3 amino acid sequence and J gene were exactly matched to a known reactive TCR set. The reference SARS-CoV-2 TCR set was derived from MIRA and filtered for enrichment in COVID-19-positive ImmuneCODE repertoires, a step that removed public or cross-reactive TCRs. Using the MIRA antigens, annotated TCRs were further analysed by specific ORF or by position within an ORF. Breadth was defined as the number of annotated unique rearrangements divided by the total number of unique productive rearrangements, and depth was defined as the summed frequency of the annotated unique rearrangements. Two-sided Wilcoxon rank-sum tests were used to compare TCR breadth between groups. What TCRdb holds here is the immuneACCESS table cut down to in-frame rearrangements. Part of the clones is not present; checked against another copy, under half of the missing clones reflect an unresolved V gene, and the others are unexplained. That table furnishes V, J and clone size, whereas the DNA furnished D and trimming. Within this sample are hundreds of thousands of clones, with 80% to 90% of them counted one time only. The ten largest account for just under 5% of the sample.

Comments on this clone: Its antigen remains unidentified. No much larger clone exists at a distance of one base, and base qualities are not known.

The TCR sequence derives from a person aged 18-60 years who received the Ad26.COV2.S COVID-19 vaccine or a placebo. The sequence is built from TRBV4-1 and TRBJ2-3; 12 bases in the middle match TRBD2. The sample consisted of peripheral blood, taken in a trial of Ad26.COV2.S vaccine versus placebo. The CDR3 here reads CASSQRLAGAVDTQYF. The sequenced DNA: TGCGCCAGCAGCCAAAGACTAGCGGGAGCGGTAGATACGCAGTATTTT.